The present T cell receptor (beta chain) was sequenced within a study of human T cells and chemical hapten exposure. TCRdb re-called the RACE reads through MiXCR, storing one row per CDR3 protein. In the table there are roughly 380,000 distinct CDR3 sequences, about 6% of which are singletons. V was shortened by 3 bases and J by 7 bases, with 7 bases between the two germline ends. The CDR3 covers 12 residues. Time point here: patch test 2, 6 weeks after DPC sensitization. Sample treatment: therapeutic diphenylcyclopropenone sensitization with weekly scalp DPC. The TCR comes from a woman aged 18-29 years with alopecia areata. Some clones in this sample may be carry-over from other donors' samples. The genes are TRBV12-3 or TRBV12-4 and TRBJ1-5; a weak D match, TRBD1 (5 bases). The sample was whole blood, taken in connection with sensitization to the hapten diphenylcyclopropenone (DPC). The CDR3 DNA reads TGTGCCAGCAGTTTCGCAGGGCAGCCCCAGCATTTT. Its translation: CASSFAGQPQHF.